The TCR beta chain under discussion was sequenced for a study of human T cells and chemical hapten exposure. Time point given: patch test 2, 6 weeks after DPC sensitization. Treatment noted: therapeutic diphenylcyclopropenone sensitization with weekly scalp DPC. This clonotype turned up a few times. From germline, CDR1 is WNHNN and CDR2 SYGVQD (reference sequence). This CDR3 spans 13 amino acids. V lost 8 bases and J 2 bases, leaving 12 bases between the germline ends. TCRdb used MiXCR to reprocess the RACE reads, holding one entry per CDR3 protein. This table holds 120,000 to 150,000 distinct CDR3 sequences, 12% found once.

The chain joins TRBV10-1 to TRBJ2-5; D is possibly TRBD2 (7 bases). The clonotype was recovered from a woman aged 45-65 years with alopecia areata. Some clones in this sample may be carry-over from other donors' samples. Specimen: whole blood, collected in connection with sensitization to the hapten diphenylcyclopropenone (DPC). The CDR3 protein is CASRGAGQETQYF. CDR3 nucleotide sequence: TGCGCCAGCCGGGGGGCAGGTCAAGAGACCCAGTACTTC.